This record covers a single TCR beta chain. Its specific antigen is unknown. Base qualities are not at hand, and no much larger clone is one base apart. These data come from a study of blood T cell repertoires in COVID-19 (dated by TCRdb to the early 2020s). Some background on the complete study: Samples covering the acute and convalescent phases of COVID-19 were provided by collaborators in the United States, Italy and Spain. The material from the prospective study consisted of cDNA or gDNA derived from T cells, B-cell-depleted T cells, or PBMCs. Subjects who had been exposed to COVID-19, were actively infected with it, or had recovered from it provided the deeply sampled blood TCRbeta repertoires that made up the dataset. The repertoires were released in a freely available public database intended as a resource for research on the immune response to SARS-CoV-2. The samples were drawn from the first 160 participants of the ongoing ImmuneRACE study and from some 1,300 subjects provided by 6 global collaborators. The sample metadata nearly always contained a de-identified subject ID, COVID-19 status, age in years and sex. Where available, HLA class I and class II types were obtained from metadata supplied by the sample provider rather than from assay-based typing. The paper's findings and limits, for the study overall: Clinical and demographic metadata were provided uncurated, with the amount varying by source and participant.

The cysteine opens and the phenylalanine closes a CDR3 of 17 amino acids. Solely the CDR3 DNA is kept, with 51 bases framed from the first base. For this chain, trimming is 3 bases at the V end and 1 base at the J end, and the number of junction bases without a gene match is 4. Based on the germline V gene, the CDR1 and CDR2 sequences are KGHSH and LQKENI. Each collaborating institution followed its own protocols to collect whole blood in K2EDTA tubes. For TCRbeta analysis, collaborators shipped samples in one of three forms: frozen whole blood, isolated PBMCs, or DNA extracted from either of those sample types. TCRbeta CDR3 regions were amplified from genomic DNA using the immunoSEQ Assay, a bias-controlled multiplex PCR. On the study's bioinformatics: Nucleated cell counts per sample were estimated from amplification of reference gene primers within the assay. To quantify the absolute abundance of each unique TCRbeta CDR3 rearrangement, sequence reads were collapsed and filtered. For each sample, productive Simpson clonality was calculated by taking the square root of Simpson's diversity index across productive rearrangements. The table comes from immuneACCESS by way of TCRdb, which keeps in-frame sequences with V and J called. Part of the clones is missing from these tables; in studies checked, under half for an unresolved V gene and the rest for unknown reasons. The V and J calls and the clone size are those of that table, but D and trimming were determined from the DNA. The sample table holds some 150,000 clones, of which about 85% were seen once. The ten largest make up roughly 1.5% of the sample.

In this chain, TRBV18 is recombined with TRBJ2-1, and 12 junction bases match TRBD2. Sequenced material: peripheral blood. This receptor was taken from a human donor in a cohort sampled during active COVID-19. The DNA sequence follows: TGTGCCAGCTCACCCCGACTAGCGGGAGCGTCCTACAATGAGCAGTTCTTC. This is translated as CASSPRLAGASYNEQFF.